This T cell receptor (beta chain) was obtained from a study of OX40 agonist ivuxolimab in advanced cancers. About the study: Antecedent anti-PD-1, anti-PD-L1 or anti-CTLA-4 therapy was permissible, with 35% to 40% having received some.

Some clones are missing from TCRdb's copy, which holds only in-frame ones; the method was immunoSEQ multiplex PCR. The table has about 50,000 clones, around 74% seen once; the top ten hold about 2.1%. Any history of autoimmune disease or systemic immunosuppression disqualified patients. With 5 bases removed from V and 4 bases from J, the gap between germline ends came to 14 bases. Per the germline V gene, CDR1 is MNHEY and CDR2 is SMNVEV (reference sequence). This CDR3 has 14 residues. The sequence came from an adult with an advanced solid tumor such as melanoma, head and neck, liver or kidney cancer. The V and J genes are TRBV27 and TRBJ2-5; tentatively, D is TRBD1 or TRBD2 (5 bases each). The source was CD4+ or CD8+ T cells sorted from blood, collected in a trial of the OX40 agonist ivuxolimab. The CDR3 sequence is CASSPSWGPETQYF. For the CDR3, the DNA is TGTGCCAGCAGTCCCTCCTGGGGACCAGAGACCCAGTACTTC.